What follows is one TCR beta chain and its context. At collection, donors were nominally healthy, but unrecorded immune exposures were probable. The sample belongs to a study of cytomegalovirus exposure and HLA in healthy donors. The germline CDR1 and CDR2 sequences are WNHNN and SYGVQD (reference sequence). Trimming took off 2 bases at V and 4 bases at J, with 14 bases between the two ends. This CDR3 has 16 amino acids. PCR amplification relied on 60 Vbeta primers (plus 13 Jbeta primers). Sequencing was performed with immunoSEQ multiplex PCR; in TCRdb, only in-frame clones are kept and a portion is missing. The sample totals 150,000 or so clones.

The chain has TRBV10-1 and TRBJ2-2; tentative D call: TRBD1 (6 bases). The sequenced sample consisted of PBMCs. The sequence came from a man younger than 40 in good health and CMV-seronegative. CDR3 sequence reads: CASSENWGRATGELFF. The CDR3 DNA reads TGCGCCAGCAGTGAGAACTGGGGGCGCGCCACCGGGGAGCTGTTTTTT.